This T cell receptor (beta chain) originates from a study of shared T cell receptors in the human thymus. The repertoire was sequenced with immunoSEQ multiplex PCR; TCRdb's copy has only in-frame clones and lacks some. There are approximately 400,000 clones in the sample; approximately 95% occur only once, and approximately 0.02% lies in the top ten. The CDR3 length is 15 residues. Germline assignment: CDR1 SGHDT and CDR2 YYEEEE. V was shortened by 2 bases and J by 2 bases, with 12 bases between the two germline ends. This TCR came from a human donor. This chain links TRBV5-6 with TRBJ2-3; D tentatively fits TRBD1 or TRBD2 (7 bases each). Material for sequencing was thymocytes. The CDR3, as DNA: TGTGCCAGCAGCTTCAGGGGGGGCTCCACAGATACGCAGTATTTT. Protein product: CASSFRGGSTDTQYF.